These 3 T cell receptor beta chains originate from one sample sequenced in a study of blood T cell repertoires in COVID-19. Sequencing used immunoSEQ multiplex PCR; TCRdb keeps in-frame clones, though not all of them. The sample carries about 210,000 clones, around 82% recorded once. Material for sequencing was peripheral blood. Source of these receptors: a woman in her 70s with acute or convalescent COVID-19.

The chain has TRBV27 and TRBJ2-1; possible D gene TRBD1, 5 bases. Trimming took 7 bases from V and 7 from J, leaving 20 bases between them. The CDR3 runs 15 residues. Germline CDR1 and CDR2: MNHEY and SMNVEV (reference sequence). The CDR3 region is CASTSGKGLMNEQFF. The CDR3 bases are TGTGCCAGCACCTCAGGGAAGGGGCTTATGAATGAGCAGTTCTTC.

This clone occurred a few times. The chain combines TRBV2 with TRBJ1-1; D is perhaps TRBD1 (5 bases). The CDR3 is made up of 13 amino acids. The V end lost 8 bases, the J end lost 2 bases, and 12 bases lay between the germline ends. Germline V lookup: CDR1 SNHLY, CDR2 FYNNEI. CDR3 sequence reads: CASATQGNTEAFF. The CDR3 DNA is TGTGCCAGCGCAACTCAGGGTAACACTGAAGCTTTCTTT.

This chain joins TRBV15 and TRBJ1-1; maybe TRBD1 (5 bases). The CDR3 is 12 amino acids. V gave up 0 bases and J gave up 8 bases, with 7 bases separating them. The germline gives CDR1 LNHNV, CDR2 YYDKDF (reference sequence). CDR3 nucleotide sequence: TGTGCCACCAGCAGAGAGACAGCGGAAGCTTTCTTT. Translating gives CATSRETAEAFF.